The following is a T cell receptor beta chain sequence with its context. Antigen unknown. Clones were sequenced by immunoSEQ multiplex PCR, and TCRdb holds only the in-frame ones, with some missing. Of 25,000 to 35,000 clones listed, around 93% are singletons. This sample is part of a study of circulating and synovial CD4+ cells in juvenile arthritis. Study observations and caveats: Some such blood samples were as oligoclonal as synovium.

The CDR3 length is 18 residues. CDR1 is SGHRS and CDR2 is YFSETQ in the germline V gene. V trimming: 1 base; J trimming: 10 bases; junction bases outside the gene matches: 11. This clonotype originated in a human donor with juvenile idiopathic arthritis. The gene calls are TRBV5-1 and TRBJ2-1, with 16 bases lining up with TRBD2. Material: CD4+ T cells from blood. The chain's CDR3 is CASSLQKPGLAGGGEQFF. For the CDR3, the DNA is TGCGCCAGCAGCTTGCAAAAACCGGGACTAGCGGGAGGGGGCGAGCAGTTCTTC.